This entry lists 27 T cell receptor beta chains sequenced from one sample in a study of shared clonotypes between healthy human individuals (dated by TCRdb to about 2020). Library creation used the immunoSEQ multiplex PCR assay. As stored in TCRdb, this immuneACCESS dataset retains in-frame rearrangements with V and J assigned. A fraction of the clones does not appear; measured against another copy, unresolved V genes explain less than half of the discrepancy, and the remainder lacks a known reason. This sample has 2 million to 2.5 million clones in its table, and approximately 95% of those were observed once. The ten largest account for around 0.13% of the sample. The sequencing sample was made of naive CD4+ T cells sorted from blood. The sample's cell subset or site label is to be understood as: CD45RA+ positively selected. These receptors originate from a man aged 18 to 30 in good health.

Regarding this clone: This sample also contains other DNA sequences that code for the same CDR3. This chain uses TRBV10-3 with TRBJ1-2, with TRBD1 matching 9 bases. The CDR3 length is 15 residues. Germline V gene data show CDR1 as ENHRY and CDR2 as SYGVKD. Trimming took 4 bases from V and 0 from J; bases not matched to a gene: 3. Here the CDR3 DNA reads TGTGCCATCAGTGGGGGACAGGGAGCTAACTATGGCTACACCTTC. It codes for CAISGGQGANYGYTF.

V and J are TRBV6-1 and TRBJ1-1; no reliable D call. Germline V lookup: CDR1 MNHNS, CDR2 SASEGT. The germline V and J ends were trimmed by 8 bases and 1 base, with 14 bases remaining between them. There are 14 residues in the CDR3. CDR3 loop: CASSLKWENTEAFF. In DNA form, the CDR3 reads TGTGCCAGCTCTTTAAAGTGGGAGAACACTGAAGCTTTCTTT.

This clone was counted a few times. The V call is TRBV5-1, the J call TRBJ2-7, with TRBD1 as a possible D gene (5 bases). The CDR3 sequence is 13 residues long. The germline V and J ends were trimmed by 7 bases and 3 bases, with 14 bases remaining between them. Germline V gene lookup returns CDR1 SGHRS and CDR2 YFSETQ. Here the CDR3 DNA reads TGCGCCAGCGGAATTACAGGTAACTACGAGCAGTACTTC. As protein: CASGITGNYEQYF.

In its sample, this clone was seen once. V is TRBV6-5 and J is TRBJ2-7; D possibly matches TRBD1 or TRBD2 (5 bases each). Germline values: CDR1 MNHEY, CDR2 SVGAGI. Trimming stripped 5 bases from V and 1 base from J, with 12 bases between. The CDR3 totals 14 residues. The DNA for the CDR3 is TGTGCCAGCAGTACCCCTGGGGGTTCCTACGAGCAGTACTTC. Translating gives CASSTPGGSYEQYF.

The V and J genes are TRBV19 and TRBJ2-1, with TRBD1 identical over 10 bases. The CDR3 contains 17 residues. CDR1 and CDR2 from the germline V gene are LNHDA and SQIVND (reference sequence). J gave up 8 bases and V 3 bases, and 13 bases lay outside the gene matches. In DNA form, the CDR3 reads TGTGCCAGTAGTATCAGGGTGGGACAGGGGCTCAGGGATGAGCAGTTCTTC. It yields the protein CASSIRVGQGLRDEQFF.

The rearrangement links TRBV5-1 to TRBJ1-6; TRBD1 might be the D (5 bases). Germline V gene sequence: CDR1 SGHRS, CDR2 YFSETQ. The CDR3 extends over 15 amino acids. The V end lost 0 bases, the J end lost 10 bases, and 14 bases lay between the germline ends. The CDR3 DNA sequence: TGCGCCAGCAGCTTGGCCCGTCAGGGAGAGTCACCCCTCCACTTT. Protein product: CASSLARQGESPLHF.

This chain joins TRBV7-2 and TRBJ2-1, with no clear D. The length of the CDR3 is 13 residues. The V end lost 0 bases, the J end lost 7 bases, and 7 bases lay between the germline ends. Germline CDR1 and CDR2: SGHTA and FQGNSA. This CDR3 reads CASSLALRNEQFF. In DNA, the CDR3 is TGTGCCAGCAGCTTAGCGCTTAGGAATGAGCAGTTCTTC.

This chain joins TRBV11-2 and TRBJ1-1, with a tentative D call TRBD1 (6 bases). The V and J ends lost 3 bases and 10 bases respectively, with 15 bases between them. Germline V gene data show CDR1 as SGHAT and CDR2 as FQNNGV. This CDR3 spans 13 amino acids. The CDR3 here is CASSLDRGGGAFF. CDR3 DNA: TGTGCCAGCAGCTTGGATAGGGGGGGTGGAGCTTTCTTT.

The V call is TRBV10-2, the J call TRBJ1-5; 7 bases match TRBD1. Germline V gene sequence: CDR1 WSHSY, CDR2 SAAADI. This CDR3 is 14 amino acids long. The V gene end was trimmed by 5 bases and the J gene end by 7 bases; junction bases not matched to a gene: 8. CDR3 sequence reads: CASSSQGVGQPQHF. In DNA form, the CDR3 reads TGCGCCAGCAGTAGCCAGGGGGTTGGACAGCCCCAGCATTTT.

This chain uses TRBV27 with TRBJ2-7; D is possibly TRBD1 (7 bases). CDR3 length: 13 amino acids. Trimming pared 6 bases from V and 5 bases from J, leaving 14 bases between. CDR1 is MNHEY and CDR2 is SMNVEV in the germline V gene (reference sequence). In nucleotides, the CDR3 is TGTGCCAGCAGGCCAGGGGGGCACCACGAGCAGTACTTC. Protein product: CASRPGGHHEQYF.

The rearrangement joins TRBV6-1 to TRBJ2-7, with 7 bases matching TRBD2. Germline V gene lookup returns CDR1 MNHNS and CDR2 SASEGT. V lost 5 bases, J lost 2 bases, and 6 bases stayed unmatched. CDR3 length: 14 amino acids. The chain's CDR3 is CASSRQGGTYEQYF. The CDR3 region has the DNA TGTGCCAGCAGTCGGCAGGGAGGGACCTACGAGCAGTACTTC.

This clone showed up just a few times. The sample carries other DNA sequences with the same CDR3. V gene TRBV2 combines with J gene TRBJ2-2; D is unresolved. Germline loops: CDR1 SNHLY, CDR2 FYNNEI. V dropped 4 bases and J dropped 5 bases, with 2 bases sitting between them. The CDR3 has 11 amino acids. This chain's CDR3 is CASSATGELFF. The CDR3 DNA reads as TGTGCCAGCAGTGCTACCGGGGAGCTGTTTTTT.

Here the CDR3 DNA reads TGTGCCAGCTCACCAGTCCCTAGTTCGGGGACGGAGACCCAGTACTTC. As protein: CASSPVPSSGTETQYF. This chain links TRBV18 with TRBJ2-5; perhaps D is TRBD1 or TRBD2 (5 bases each). The CDR3 length is 16 residues. Trimming took off 2 bases at V and 5 bases at J, with 18 bases between the two ends. Germline CDR1 reads KGHSH; CDR2 reads LQKENI.

This rearrangement joins TRBV5-1 to TRBJ1-6, with TRBD1 identical over 8 bases. CDR1 is SGHRS and CDR2 is YFSETQ in the germline V gene. The CDR3 spans 16 residues. V lost 3 bases and J lost 8; bases outside the gene matches: 10. The CDR3 spells CASSSGQGISDSPLHF. In nucleotides, the CDR3 is TGCGCCAGCAGCTCCGGACAGGGTATATCTGATTCACCCCTCCACTTT.

The chain employs TRBV25-1 and TRBJ2-3; 10 bases fit TRBD2. With V trimmed by 4 bases and J by 4 bases, 5 bases remained unmatched. The CDR3 is made up of 15 amino acids. From germline, CDR1 is MGHDK and CDR2 SYGVNS. CDR3 residues: CASSGTAGGSDTQYF. The CDR3 DNA reads TGTGCCAGCAGTGGGACAGCGGGAGGGTCAGATACGCAGTATTTT.

This rearrangement joins TRBV7-2 to TRBJ1-3; TRBD1 might be the D (5 bases). CDR3 length: 16 amino acids. V dropped 2 bases and J dropped 5 bases, with 16 bases sitting between them. Germline assignment: CDR1 SGHTA and CDR2 FQGNSA. This CDR3 is CASSLMWQGTRNTIYF. CDR3 nucleotides: TGTGCCAGCAGCTTAATGTGGCAGGGAACGAGAAACACCATATATTTT.

The chain is built from TRBV7-6 and TRBJ1-1, with TRBD1 identical over 7 bases. Trimming cost V 6 bases and J 1 base; bases outside gene matches: 5. The CDR3 is made up of 14 amino acids. Germline loops: CDR1 SGHVS, CDR2 FNYEAQ. The chain's CDR3 is CASSAQGQNTEAFF. In DNA form, the CDR3 reads TGTGCCAGCAGTGCACAGGGGCAGAACACTGAAGCTTTCTTT.

J is TRBJ2-7 and V is TRBV27, with 11 positions matching TRBD1. CDR1 is MNHEY, CDR2 SMNVEV, per germline (reference sequence). The CDR3 length is 13 residues. Trimming at V came to 8 bases and at J to 5 bases, leaving 5 bases not matched to a gene. The CDR3, as DNA: TGTGCCAGCGGATGGACAGGGGGCCACGAGCAGTACTTC. Its protein is CASGWTGGHEQYF.

The chain combines TRBV27 with TRBJ2-7; TRBD1 matches at 9 bases. Per germline, CDR1 MNHEY and CDR2 SMNVEV (reference sequence). This CDR3 comprises 17 residues. V gave up 5 bases and J gave up 3 bases; unmatched junction bases: 14. CDR3 nucleotide sequence: TGTGCCAGCAGTACCCCACTCTCCGGGACAGGGAGCTACGAGCAGTACTTC. This translates into CASSTPLSGTGSYEQYF.

The chain employs TRBV6-1 and TRBJ2-7, with 9 bases matching TRBD1. V lost 4 bases to trimming and J lost 1 base; unmatched junction nucleotides: 8. In germline, CDR1 is MNHNS, CDR2 SASEGT. This CDR3 has 16 amino acids. CDR3 nucleotide sequence: TGTGCCAGCAGTGGCTCTTGGACAGGGGAATCCTACGAGCAGTACTTC. Amino acid sequence: CASSGSWTGESYEQYF.

CDR3 nucleotides: TGTGCCAGCAGTTCCGGGACAGCGACTAACTATGGCTACACCTTC. Translated: CASSSGTATNYGYTF. V gene TRBV28 combines with J gene TRBJ1-2; 7 bases line up with TRBD1. Germline V gives CDR1 MDHEN, CDR2 SYDVKM. The ends lost 4 bases at V and 0 bases at J; junction bases unmatched: 5. The CDR3 consists of 15 residues.

With regard to this clone: Other nucleotide sequences from this sample produce the same CDR3. This rearrangement joins TRBV15 to TRBJ1-2; a possible D gene is TRBD1 (5 bases). The CDR3 runs to 12 residues. V was pared by 3 bases and J by 4 bases, with 6 bases between. Germline CDR1 and CDR2: LNHNV and YYDKDF (reference sequence). The CDR3 loop reads CATSSGGYGYTF. In DNA, the CDR3 is TGTGCCACCAGCAGCGGGGGCTATGGCTACACCTTC.

This sequence joins TRBV28 and TRBJ1-1; D gene uncertain. Germline CDR1 reads MDHEN; CDR2 reads SYDVKM. CDR3 size: 12 residues. V lost 1 base to trimming and J lost 7 bases, with 7 bases between them. The CDR3 loop reads CASSLFPDEAFF. In DNA, the CDR3 is TGTGCCAGCAGTTTATTTCCAGATGAAGCTTTCTTT. Combining the CDR3 with reference TRBV28 and TRBJ1-1 gives the whole variable domain DVKVTQSSRYLVKRTGEKVFLECVQDMDHENMFWYRQDPGLGLRLIYFSYDVKMKEKGDIPEGYSVSREKKERFSLILESASTNQTSMYLCASSLFPDEAFFGQGTRLTVV.

V and J are TRBV6-1 and TRBJ1-6; D is uncertain. Germline values: CDR1 MNHNS, CDR2 SASEGT. CDR3 length equals 12 residues. V was trimmed by 7 bases and J by 10 bases, leaving 11 bases between them. In DNA, the CDR3 is TGTGCCAGCAATCAGGTCGGCTCACCCCTCCACTTT. Translation gives CASNQVGSPLHF.

About this clone itself: The same CDR3 arises from other DNA sequences in this sample as well. This chain connects TRBV18 to TRBJ1-5, with 7 bases that match TRBD1. V shed 5 bases, J shed 1 base, and the junction held 2 bases outside the gene matches. The CDR3 has 14 amino acids. The V gene's germline CDR1 is KGHSH and CDR2 LQKENI. The CDR3 here is CASSSGQSNQPQHF. The CDR3 nucleotides read TGTGCCAGCTCATCGGGACAGAGCAATCAGCCCCAGCATTTT.

The chain has TRBV30 and TRBJ2-1, with D unresolved. Germline V lookup: CDR1 GTSNPN, CDR2 SVGIG (reference sequence). This CDR3 contains 12 residues. Trimming cost V 8 bases and J 4 bases, with 12 bases left between them. Here the CDR3 reads CAQAQEYNEQFF. The CDR3 DNA reads as TGTGCCCAAGCCCAGGAGTACAATGAGCAGTTCTTC.

This clone was picked up one time. In the same sample, other DNA sequences code for this CDR3. This chain connects TRBV6-1 to TRBJ1-6; no clear D. There are 13 residues in the CDR3. With 0 bases removed from V and 7 bases from J, the gap between germline ends came to 4 bases. CDR1 MNHNS and CDR2 SASEGT come from the germline V gene. The DNA for the CDR3 is TGTGCCAGCAGTGAAGCTTGGAATTCACCCCTCCACTTT. This gives the protein CASSEAWNSPLHF.